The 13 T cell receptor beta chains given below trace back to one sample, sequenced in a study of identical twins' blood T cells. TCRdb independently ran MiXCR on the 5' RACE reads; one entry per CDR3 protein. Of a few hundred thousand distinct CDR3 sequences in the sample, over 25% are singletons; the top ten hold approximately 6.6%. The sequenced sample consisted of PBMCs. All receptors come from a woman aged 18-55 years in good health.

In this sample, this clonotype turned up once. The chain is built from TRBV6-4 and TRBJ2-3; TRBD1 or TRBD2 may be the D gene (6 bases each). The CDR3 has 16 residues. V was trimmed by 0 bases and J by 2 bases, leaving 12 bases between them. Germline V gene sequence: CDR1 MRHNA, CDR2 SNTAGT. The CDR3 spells CASSDSKRGATDTQYF. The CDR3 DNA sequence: TGTGCCAGCAGTGACTCGAAGAGGGGGGCCACAGATACGCAGTATTTT.

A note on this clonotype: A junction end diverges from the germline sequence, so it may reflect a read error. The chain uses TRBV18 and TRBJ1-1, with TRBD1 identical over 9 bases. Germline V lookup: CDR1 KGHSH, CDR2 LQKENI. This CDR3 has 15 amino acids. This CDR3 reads CASALQGAVKTEAFF. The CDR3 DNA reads TGTGCCAGCGCCCTACAGGGGGCGGTGAAAACTGAAGCTTTCTTT.

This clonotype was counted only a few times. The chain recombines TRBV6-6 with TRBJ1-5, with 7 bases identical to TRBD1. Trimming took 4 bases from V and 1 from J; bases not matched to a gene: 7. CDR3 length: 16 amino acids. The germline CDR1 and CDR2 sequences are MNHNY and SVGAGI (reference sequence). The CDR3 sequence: CASSSPGGLSNQPQHF. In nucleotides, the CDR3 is TGTGCCAGCAGTTCCCCAGGGGGTTTAAGCAATCAGCCCCAGCATTTT.

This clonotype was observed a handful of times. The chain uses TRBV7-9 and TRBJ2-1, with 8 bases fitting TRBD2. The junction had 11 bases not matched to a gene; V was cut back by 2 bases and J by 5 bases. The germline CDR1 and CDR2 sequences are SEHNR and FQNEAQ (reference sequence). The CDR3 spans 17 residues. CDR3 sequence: CASSLRIEREFHNEQFF. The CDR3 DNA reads TGTGCCAGCAGCTTAAGGATTGAGCGGGAGTTTCACAATGAGCAGTTCTTC.

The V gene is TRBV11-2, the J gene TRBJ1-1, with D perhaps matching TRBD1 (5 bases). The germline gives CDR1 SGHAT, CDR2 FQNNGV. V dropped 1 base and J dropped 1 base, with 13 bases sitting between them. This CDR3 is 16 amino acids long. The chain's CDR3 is CASSLGLWGGNTEAFF. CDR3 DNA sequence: TGTGCCAGCAGCTTAGGGCTTTGGGGCGGGAACACTGAAGCTTTCTTT.

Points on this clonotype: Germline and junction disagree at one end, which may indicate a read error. CDR3 in amino acids: CATGTGAFF. The CDR3 nucleotides are TGCGCTACAGGCACTGGAGCTTTCTTT. The rearrangement links TRBV20-1 to TRBJ1-1; D is perhaps TRBD1 (5 bases). Germline V CDR1 and CDR2: DFQATT, SNEGSKA (reference sequence). CDR3 length: 9 amino acids.

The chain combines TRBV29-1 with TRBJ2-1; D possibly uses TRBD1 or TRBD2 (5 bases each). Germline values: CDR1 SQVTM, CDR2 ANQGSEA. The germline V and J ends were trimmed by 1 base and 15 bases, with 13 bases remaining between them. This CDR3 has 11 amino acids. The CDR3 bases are TGCAGCGTTGAAGGGGACGGAGTGGGGTTCTTC. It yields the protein CSVEGDGVGFF.

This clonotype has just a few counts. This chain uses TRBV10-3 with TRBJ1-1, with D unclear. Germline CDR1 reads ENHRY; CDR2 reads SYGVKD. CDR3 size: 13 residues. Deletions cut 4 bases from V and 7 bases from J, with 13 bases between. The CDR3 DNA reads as TGTGCCATCAGTGGGACCCCCAGAGGTGAAGCTTTCTTT. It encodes CAISGTPRGEAFF.

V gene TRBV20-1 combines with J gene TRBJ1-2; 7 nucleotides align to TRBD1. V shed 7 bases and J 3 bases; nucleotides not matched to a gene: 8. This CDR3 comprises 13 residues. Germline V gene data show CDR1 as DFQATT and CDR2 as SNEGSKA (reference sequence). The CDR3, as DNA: TGCAGTGTTAGTCCCGGGACAGACTATGGCTACACCTTC. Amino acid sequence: CSVSPGTDYGYTF.

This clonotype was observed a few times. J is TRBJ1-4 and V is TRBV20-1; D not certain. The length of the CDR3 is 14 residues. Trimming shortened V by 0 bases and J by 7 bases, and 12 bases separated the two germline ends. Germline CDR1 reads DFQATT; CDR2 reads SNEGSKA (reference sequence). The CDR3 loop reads CSARELSAGEKLFF. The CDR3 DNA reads TGCAGTGCTAGAGAATTGTCTGCGGGTGAAAAACTGTTTTTT.

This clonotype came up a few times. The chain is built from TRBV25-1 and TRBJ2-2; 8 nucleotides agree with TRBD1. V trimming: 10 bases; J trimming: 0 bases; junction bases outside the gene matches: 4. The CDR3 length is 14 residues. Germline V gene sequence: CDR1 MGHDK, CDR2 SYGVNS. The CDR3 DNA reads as TGTGCCACCGAGACAGGGGCGAACACCGGGGAGCTGTTTTTT. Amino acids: CATETGANTGELFF.

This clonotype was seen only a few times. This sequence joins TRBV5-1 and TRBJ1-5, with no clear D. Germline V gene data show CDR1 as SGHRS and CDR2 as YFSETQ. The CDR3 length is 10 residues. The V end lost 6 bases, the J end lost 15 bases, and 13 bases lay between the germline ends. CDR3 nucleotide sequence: TGCGCCAGCAACGTCCGTAGACGGCATTTT. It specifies CASNVRRRHF.

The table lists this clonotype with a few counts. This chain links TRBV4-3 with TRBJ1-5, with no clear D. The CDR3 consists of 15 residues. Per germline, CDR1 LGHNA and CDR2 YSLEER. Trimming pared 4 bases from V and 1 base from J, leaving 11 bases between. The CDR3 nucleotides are TGCGCCAGCAGCCCACATAGCAGGAGCAATCAGCCCCAGCATTTT. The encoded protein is CASSPHSRSNQPQHF.